This T cell receptor (beta chain) derives from a study of T-cell memory formation after mild COVID-19. The V end lost 3 bases, the J end lost 2 bases, and 8 bases lay between the germline ends. The CDR3 runs 14 residues. TCRdb re-called the 5' RACE reads through MiXCR, storing one row per CDR3 protein. The table shows about 410,000 distinct CDR3 sequences, with 20% to 25% occurring only once. Points from the study as a whole: Contracting CD4+ clones were located mainly in CM and EM, and CD8+ clones in EMRA.

To note about this clonotype: As yet, its antigen is unknown.

This TCR derives from an adult woman who had mild COVID-19 (a few samples of this study predate the infection). Cell type and time point are not known. The J gene is TRBJ2-1, the V gene TRBV12-3 or TRBV12-4; D possibly matches TRBD1 or TRBD2 (5 bases each). Specimen: PBMCs or a T cell subset sorted from them (not recorded which). CDR3 region: CASSFRDPYNEQFF. In nucleotides, the CDR3 is TGTGCCAGCAGTTTCCGGGACCCCTACAATGAGCAGTTCTTC.